This TCR beta chain was sequenced during a study of CD8 T cells in Susac syndrome. Healthy donors were controls matched for age and sex. The CDR3 totals 14 residues. Per germline, CDR1 MNHNS and CDR2 SASEGT. V was clipped by 6 bases and J by 2 bases, with 13 bases between them. The RNA, about 0.5 to 1 ug, was put through reverse transcription using random hexamers. Amplification of TCR beta CDR3 spanned 54 Vbeta and 13 Jbeta via immunoSEQ multiplex PCR. One entry per CDR3 protein, called by TCRdb with MiXCR from the immunoSEQ multiplex PCR reads. The data hold 100,000 or so distinct CDR3 sequences, with around 90% observed a single time.

The genes are TRBV6-1 and TRBJ1-2; perhaps TRBD1 as D (6 bases). The source material was CD8+ T cells from PBMCs. This TCR derives from a human donor in good health. As DNA, the CDR3 is TGTGCCAGCAGCCGGCGTGACAGGAACTATGGCTACACCTTC. Its translation: CASSRRDRNYGYTF.